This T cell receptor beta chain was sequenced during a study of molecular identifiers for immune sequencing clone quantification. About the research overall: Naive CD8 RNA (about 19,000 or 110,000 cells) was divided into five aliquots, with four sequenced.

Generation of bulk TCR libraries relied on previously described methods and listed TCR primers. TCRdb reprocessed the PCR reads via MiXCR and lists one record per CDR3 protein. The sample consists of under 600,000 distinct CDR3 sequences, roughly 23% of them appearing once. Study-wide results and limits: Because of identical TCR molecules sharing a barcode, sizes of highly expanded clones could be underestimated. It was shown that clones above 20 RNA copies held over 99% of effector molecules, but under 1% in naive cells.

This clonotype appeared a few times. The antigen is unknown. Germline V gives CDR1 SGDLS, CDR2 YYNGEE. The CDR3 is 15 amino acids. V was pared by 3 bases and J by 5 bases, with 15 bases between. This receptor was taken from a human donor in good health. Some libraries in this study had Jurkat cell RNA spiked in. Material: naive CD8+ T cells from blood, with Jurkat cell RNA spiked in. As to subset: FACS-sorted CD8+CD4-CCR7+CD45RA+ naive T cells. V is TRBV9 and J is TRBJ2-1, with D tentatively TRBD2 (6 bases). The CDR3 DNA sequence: TGTGCCAGCAGCGCGCTCCGGGACTTCAACAATGAGCAGTTCTTC. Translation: CASSALRDFNNEQFF.